One and the same sample provided the 26 T cell receptor beta chains below, sequenced in a study of T cell clonality in common variable immunodeficiency. The repertoire was sequenced with immunoSEQ multiplex PCR; TCRdb's copy has only in-frame clones and lacks some. The sample yields around 30,000 clones, without any singletons. Findings of the study overall: Reportedly, TCR beta sequences from common variable immunodeficiency showed fewer deletions and N-nucleotide insertions.

The antigens of these receptors remain unknown. The sequencing sample was made of peripheral blood mononuclear cells. The receptors derive from a human donor with common variable immunodeficiency.

This clone was found a few times. The read finishes 3 residues shy of the CDR3 end, and the germline J gene is used to complete it. V is TRBV7-9 and J is TRBJ2-3, with TRBD1 matching over 9 bases. Germline assignment: CDR1 SEHNR and CDR2 FQNEAQ (reference sequence). V lost 4 bases and J lost 5; bases outside the gene matches: 4. This CDR3 has 14 amino acids. CDR3 protein: CASSWGTGRDTQYF. The CDR3 bases that were read are TGTGCCAGCAGCTGGGGGACAGGGCGAGATACG.

Ten or more counts support this clone. The CDR3 end is not reached by the read, which stops 3 residues before it; the germline J gene fills it in. The V gene is TRBV20-1, the J gene TRBJ1-2, with TRBD1 identical over 11 bases. CDR1 is DFQATT, CDR2 SNEGSKA, per germline (reference sequence). The CDR3 runs 13 residues. V trimming: 6 bases; J trimming: 6 bases; junction bases outside the gene matches: 6. This CDR3 reads CSARGQGEHGYTF. The CDR3 DNA, read in part, is TGCAGTGCCCGGGGACAGGGGGAACATGGC.

This clone showed up many times. Sequencing ends 3 residues short of the CDR3 end; the germline J gene provides the rest. The gene calls are TRBV20-1 and TRBJ1-5; maybe TRBD1 (5 bases). The CDR3 runs 13 residues. Germline V CDR1 and CDR2: DFQATT, SNEGSKA (reference sequence). V lost 7 bases to trimming and J lost 3 bases, with 13 bases between them. Partial CDR3 DNA: TGCAGTGGCGGCGGGGGGGTCAATCAGCCC. It codes for CSGGGGVNQP. The CDR3 in its entirety is CSGGGGVNQPQHF.

This clone appeared many times. The read gets to within 3 residues of the CDR3 end, and the germline J gene fills in the rest. The chain couples TRBV7-2 to TRBJ2-7, with 9 positions matching TRBD2. V dropped 3 bases and J dropped 0; count of bases not matched to a gene: 3. From germline, CDR1 is SGHTA and CDR2 FQGNSA. The CDR3 extends over 15 amino acids. CDR3 sequence: CASSFTTSGSYEQYF. The sequenced CDR3 bases are TGTGCCAGCAGCTTCACGACTAGCGGCTCCTACGAG.

This clone has more than one count but fewer than ten. The CDR3 end falls 3 residues outside the read, so it is completed with the germline J gene. The rearrangement links TRBV7-9 to TRBJ1-2; possibly TRBD1 for D (5 bases). Germline CDR1 is SEHNR and CDR2 is FQNEAQ (reference sequence). CDR3 size: 15 residues. With 3 bases removed from V and 2 bases from J, the gap between germline ends came to 13 bases. CDR3 sequence: CASSFLEGINYGYTF. The part of the CDR3 DNA that was read is TGTGCCAGCAGCTTCCTCGAGGGGATCAACTATGGC.

This clone was seen a handful of times. The CDR3 is cut off 3 residues early in the read; its end comes from the germline J gene. The V and J genes are TRBV7-2 and TRBJ1-5; possibly TRBD1 for D (5 bases). CDR3 length equals 14 residues. Germline lookup yields CDR1 SGHTA and CDR2 FQGNSA. V lost 1 base and J 6 bases, leaving 10 bases between the germline ends. CDR3 bases read: TGTGCCAGCAGCTTAGAGGGGAAGGGTCAGCCC. This translates into CASSLEGKGQP. The whole CDR3 sequence is CASSLEGKGQPQHF.

With regard to this clone: The CDR3 end falls 3 residues outside the read, so it is completed with the germline J gene. This sequence joins TRBV19 and TRBJ2-1; 12 bases line up with TRBD2. V lost 1 base and J lost 3; bases outside the gene matches: 4. The CDR3 extends over 17 amino acids. Germline lookup yields CDR1 LNHDA and CDR2 SQIVND (reference sequence). Partial CDR3 DNA: TGTGCCAGTAGTATAGGCAGGGGACTAGCGGGCTACAATGAG. Translating it yields CASSIGRGLAGYNE. In full, the CDR3 is CASSIGRGLAGYNEQFF. Filled out from reference TRBV19 and TRBJ2-1, the complete variable domain reads DGGITQSPKYLFRKEGQNVTLSCEQNLNHDAMYWYRQDPGQGLRLIYYSQIVNDFQKGDIAEGYSVSREKKESFPLTVTSAQKNPTAFYLCASSIGRGLAGYNEQFFGPGTRLTVL.

On this clone itself: From the germline J gene comes the end of the CDR3, since the read stops 3 residues before it. The genes are TRBV7-9 and TRBJ2-1, with 9 bases identical to TRBD1. Trimming removed 5 bases from V and 6 bases from J; junction bases left unmatched: 8. The CDR3 has 15 residues. Per germline, CDR1 SEHNR and CDR2 FQNEAQ (reference sequence). CDR3 DNA, as far as it was read: TGTGCCAGCAGCCTCACAGGGGGCGCAGGCAATGAG. This encodes CASSLTGGAGNE. The whole CDR3 reads CASSLTGGAGNEQFF.

This clone has ten or more counts. The read comes to an end 3 residues before the CDR3 does, leaving the germline J gene to fill in the end. The chain couples TRBV9 to TRBJ2-3; 12 nucleotides match TRBD2. Trimming cost V 4 bases and J 2 bases; bases outside gene matches: 5. The CDR3 runs 16 residues. CDR1 and CDR2 from the germline V gene are SGDLS and YYNGEE. The CDR3 loop reads CASSPTSGGSTDTQYF. The DNA read from the CDR3 is TGTGCCAGCAGCCCGACTAGCGGGGGTTCCACAGATACG.

This clone appeared a few times. The sequence runs out 3 residues before the end of the CDR3; the remainder is reconstructed from the germline J gene. V and J are TRBV19 and TRBJ2-3; 7 positions agree with TRBD2. Germline CDR1 LNHDA, CDR2 SQIVND (reference sequence). This CDR3 comprises 15 residues. Trimming took 2 bases from V and 0 from J; bases not matched to a gene: 2. CDR3 DNA, as far as it was read: TGTGCCAGTAGTATAAGCGGGGCGAGCACAGATACG. This sequence encodes CASSISGASTDT. The full CDR3 is CASSISGASTDTQYF. Based on the CDR3 plus reference TRBV19 and TRBJ2-3, the full variable domain is DGGITQSPKYLFRKEGQNVTLSCEQNLNHDAMYWYRQDPGQGLRLIYYSQIVNDFQKGDIAEGYSVSREKKESFPLTVTSAQKNPTAFYLCASSISGASTDTQYFGPGTRLTVL.

This clone was seen repeatedly, ten times or more. The read ends 3 residues shy of where the CDR3 ends; the end is completed using the germline J gene. The chain recombines TRBV5-6 with TRBJ2-4, with a weak D call TRBD2 (5 bases). The CDR3 spans 15 residues. V was clipped by 0 bases and J by 5 bases, with 12 bases between them. From germline, CDR1 is SGHDT and CDR2 YYEEEE. The sequenced CDR3 bases are TGTGCCAGCAGCTTGGAAGAGGCGGGTGAAAACATT. Protein product: CASSLEEAGENI. The CDR3 reads in full as CASSLEEAGENIQYF.

This clone was picked up many times. The observed sequence ends 3 residues before the CDR3 terminus, with the missing tail filled in from the germline J gene. The J gene is TRBJ2-5, the V gene TRBV6-1; 7 nucleotides match TRBD1. The CDR3 sequence is 15 residues long. The germline CDR1 and CDR2 sequences are MNHNS and SASEGT. The V gene end was trimmed by 2 bases and the J gene end by 4 bases; junction bases not matched to a gene: 7. CDR3 residues: CASSEYRGRRETQYF. Partial CDR3 DNA: TGTGCCAGCAGTGAATATAGGGGGCGGAGAGAGACC.

The sample holds many counts of this clone. The CDR3 end is not reached by the read, which stops 3 residues before it; the germline J gene fills it in. The rearrangement uses TRBV5-1 and TRBJ1-2; no clear D gene. V shed 0 bases and J shed 4 bases, with 4 bases lying between them. This CDR3 contains 12 residues. CDR1 and CDR2 from the germline V gene are SGHRS and YFSETQ. The part of the CDR3 DNA that was read is TGCGCCAGCAGCTTGGGCGGCTATGGC. It specifies CASSLGGYG. The full-length CDR3 reads as CASSLGGYGYTF.

This clone has at least ten counts. The CDR3 extends 3 residues past the end of the read, so its final part is completed from the germline J gene. The genes are TRBV7-9 and TRBJ2-3, with D unresolved. The V gene lost 5 bases and the J gene lost 0 bases, with 12 bases spanning the gap. There are 15 residues in the CDR3. Per the germline V gene, CDR1 is SEHNR and CDR2 is FQNEAQ (reference sequence). CDR3 DNA (partial): TGTGCCAGCAGCCGCGGCCTACCTAGCACAGATACG. Translating it yields CASSRGLPSTDT. The whole CDR3 sequence reads CASSRGLPSTDTQYF.

This clone was recorded at least ten times. The CDR3 here is CASSLSVRGYEQYF. The sequenced part of the CDR3 DNA is TGTGCCAGCAGCTTGTCTGTCAGGGGCTACGAG. This chain connects TRBV7-9 to TRBJ2-7; D perhaps matches TRBD1 (6 bases). The read comes to an end 3 residues before the CDR3 does, leaving the germline J gene to fill in the end. The germline V gene encodes CDR1 SEHNR and CDR2 FQNEAQ (reference sequence). This CDR3 is built from 14 residues. V was trimmed by 3 bases and J by 3 bases, leaving 12 bases between them.

This clone was counted at least ten times. Read data end 3 residues before the CDR3 end; the end is taken from the germline J gene. The chain combines TRBV19 with TRBJ1-2; 7 positions match TRBD1. After removal of 3 bases from V and 2 bases from J, the junction contained 3 bases not matched to a gene. This CDR3 comprises 14 residues. Germline CDR1 LNHDA, CDR2 SQIVND (reference sequence). The DNA read from the CDR3 is TGTGCCAGTAGTATGCAGGGACAGAACTATGGC. Its translation is CASSMQGQNYG. The whole CDR3 sequence reads CASSMQGQNYGYTF.

The table lists this clone with a few counts. The CDR3 is CASSLAGTGGEKLFF. The covered CDR3 bases are TGTGCCAGCAGCTTAGCCGGGACAGGGGGTGAAAAA. The chain joins TRBV7-9 to TRBJ1-4; 11 nucleotides agree with TRBD1. The sequence runs out 3 residues before the end of the CDR3; the remainder is reconstructed from the germline J gene. The CDR3 has 15 amino acids. Germline V lookup: CDR1 SEHNR, CDR2 FQNEAQ (reference sequence). V lost 0 bases to trimming and J lost 7 bases; unmatched junction nucleotides: 1.

This clone appeared many times. The read finishes 3 residues shy of the CDR3 end, and the germline J gene is used to complete it. The chain carries TRBV2 and TRBJ2-3; D unresolved. This CDR3 comprises 18 residues. With 3 bases removed from V and 1 base from J, the gap between germline ends came to 20 bases. Germline V gives CDR1 SNHLY, CDR2 FYNNEI. Partial CDR3 DNA: TGTGCCAGCAGTGACCTACGGATGCGGTCCCGTGGCACAGATACG. Translating it yields CASSDLRMRSRGTDT. The entire CDR3 reads CASSDLRMRSRGTDTQYF.

This clone has at least ten counts. The sequenced CDR3 bases are TGTGCCATCCAAGCCAGCGGTTACACAGATACG. It translates to CAIQASGYTDT. The whole CDR3 sequence is CAIQASGYTDTQYF. The rearrangement joins TRBV10-3 to TRBJ2-3; possible D gene TRBD2, 5 bases. The read ends 3 residues before the CDR3 terminus; that terminus is restored from the germline J gene. The germline V and J ends were trimmed by 8 bases and 2 bases, with 14 bases remaining between them. Germline lookup yields CDR1 ENHRY and CDR2 SYGVKD. There are 14 residues in the CDR3.

On this clone itself: The read stops 3 residues short of the end of the CDR3; the missing end is completed from the germline J gene. This rearrangement joins TRBV7-9 to TRBJ2-7; D uncertain. The CDR3 spans 12 residues. V lost 0 bases and J 5 bases, leaving 5 bases between the germline ends. The germline gives CDR1 SEHNR, CDR2 FQNEAQ (reference sequence). The CDR3 region is CASSLAGHEQYF. CDR3 bases read: TGTGCCAGCAGCTTAGCAGGGCACGAG.

This clone has just a few counts. Read coverage stops 3 residues before the CDR3 terminus; the germline J gene supplies the remainder. V and J are TRBV30 and TRBJ2-3; 8 bases are shared with TRBD2. J lost 3 bases, V lost 5 bases, and 4 bases had no gene match. This CDR3 spans 13 amino acids. The germline CDR1 and CDR2 sequences are GTSNPN and SVGIG (reference sequence). The sequenced CDR3 bases are TGTGCCTGGGACCGGGGGGGTACAGATACG. Translation: CAWDRGGTDT. The full CDR3 is CAWDRGGTDTQYF.

Notes on this clone: The read halts 3 residues ahead of the CDR3 end, with the missing end drawn from the germline J gene. The J gene is TRBJ1-4, the V gene TRBV19; TRBD1 matches at 7 bases. Germline CDR1 is LNHDA and CDR2 is SQIVND (reference sequence). The CDR3 runs 14 residues. The V segment lost 7 bases and the J segment 8 bases; nucleotides outside the gene matches: 10. The DNA read from the CDR3 is TGTGCCAGTACGGCCGACAGGGTTGTCGAAAAA. Its protein is CASTADRVVEK. The CDR3 reads in full as CASTADRVVEKLFF.

This clone was detected a few times. The DNA ends 3 residues before the CDR3 does, and the rest of the CDR3 is filled in from the germline J gene. J is TRBJ2-5 and V is TRBV7-9, with 7 nucleotides matching TRBD1. Trimming at V came to 5 bases and at J to 5 bases, leaving 8 bases not matched to a gene. This CDR3 contains 14 residues. Germline V CDR1 and CDR2: SEHNR, FQNEAQ (reference sequence). CDR3 in amino acids: CASSVAGGAETQYF. The sequenced CDR3 bases are TGTGCCAGCAGCGTCGCAGGGGGTGCGGAGACC.

This clone has more than one count but fewer than ten. The CDR3 here is CASSIGGGQPQHF. CDR3 DNA, as far as it was read: TGTGCCAGCAGCATCGGGGGAGGTCAGCCC. The chain carries TRBV5-5 and TRBJ1-5; D possibly corresponds to TRBD1 (5 bases). Read sequence stops 3 residues before the CDR3 end, and the germline J gene provides the missing end. Per the germline V gene, CDR1 is SGHKS and CDR2 is YYEKEE (reference sequence). The CDR3 extends over 13 amino acids. V was clipped by 4 bases and J by 6 bases, with 11 bases between them.

Notes on this clone: The read ends 3 residues early relative to the CDR3; the germline J gene fills the gap. The chain is built from TRBV19 and TRBJ2-5; 7 nucleotides agree with TRBD1. Germline assignment: CDR1 LNHDA and CDR2 SQIVND (reference sequence). With 2 bases clipped from V and 1 base from J, the junction kept 1 base outside the gene matches. This CDR3 has 14 residues. The CDR3 DNA, read in part, is TGTGCCAGTAGTATAAGACAGGGCCAAGAGACC. Amino acids: CASSIRQGQET. The full CDR3 reads CASSIRQGQETQYF.

This clone was detected a few times. The DNA read from the CDR3 is TGTGCCAGCAGTGAAGCTAGCGGCCCAACTAATGAAAAA. The encoded protein is CASSEASGPTNEK. The entire CDR3 sequence reads CASSEASGPTNEKLFF. The chain joins TRBV2 to TRBJ1-4; D gene ambiguous. The sequence runs out 3 residues before the end of the CDR3; the remainder is reconstructed from the germline J gene. Germline CDR1 and CDR2: SNHLY and FYNNEI. The CDR3 is 16 amino acids. V lost 0 bases and J lost 0, with 8 bases in between.